The next 22 T cell receptor beta chains were all read from a single sample in a study of shared clonotypes between healthy human individuals. The assay was immunoSEQ multiplex PCR, and TCRdb's table has in-frame clones only and misses some. The data contain about 1.5 million clones, roughly 97% of them seen just once; the ten biggest clones take up 1% to 1.5%. Sequenced input: naive CD4+ T cells sorted from blood. Subset: CD45RA+ positively selected. These receptors all stem from a man between 25 and 39 years old in good health.

The V gene is TRBV11-2, the J gene TRBJ1-1; D gene uncertain. The CDR3 extends over 15 amino acids. Looked up from germline, CDR1 is SGHAT and CDR2 is FQNNGV. V was clipped by 6 bases and J by 1 base, with 15 bases between them. DNA for the CDR3: TGTGCCAGCAGTCAAAAGGCTTTGGGGAACACTGAAGCTTTCTTT. Amino acids: CASSQKALGNTEAFF.

As to this clone: The same CDR3 also results from other DNA sequences found in this sample. This chain links TRBV19 with TRBJ2-3; no clear D. Germline CDR1 and CDR2: LNHDA and SQIVND (reference sequence). V gave up 3 bases and J gave up 6 bases, with 7 bases separating them. The CDR3 sequence is 12 residues long. The CDR3 sequence is CASSIRRDTQYF. The CDR3 bases are TGTGCCAGTAGTATTAGGCGGGATACGCAGTATTTT.

This chain links TRBV5-1 with TRBJ2-7; D might be TRBD2 (6 bases). CDR3 size: 14 residues. V gave up 1 base and J gave up 0 bases, with 8 bases separating them. Germline CDR1 is SGHRS and CDR2 is YFSETQ. The CDR3 loop reads CASSLFGSSYEQYF. The CDR3 DNA reads TGCGCCAGCAGCTTGTTCGGGAGCTCCTACGAGCAGTACTTC.

The chain uses TRBV6-1 and TRBJ2-4, with D hard to call. The CDR3 spans 16 residues. Per the germline V gene, CDR1 is MNHNS and CDR2 is SASEGT. The germline V and J ends were trimmed by 2 bases and 0 bases, with 11 bases remaining between them. The CDR3 reads CASSERSVLAKNIQYF. CDR3 coding DNA: TGTGCCAGCAGTGAACGGTCAGTACTAGCCAAAAACATTCAGTACTTC.

The count of this clone is one. V and J are TRBV6-5 and TRBJ1-5; D is unresolved. This CDR3 is 12 amino acids long. Germline V gives CDR1 MNHEY, CDR2 SVGAGI. V was shortened by 6 bases and J by 4 bases, with 7 bases between the two germline ends. For the CDR3, the DNA is TGTGCCAGCAGGATCGGGAATCAGCCCCAGCATTTT. This encodes CASRIGNQPQHF.

This chain connects TRBV5-1 to TRBJ2-3; TRBD1 is a possible D gene (6 bases). Germline CDR1 is SGHRS and CDR2 is YFSETQ. The CDR3 totals 15 residues. V lost 4 bases, J lost 2 bases, and 14 bases lay in between. The CDR3 region has the DNA TGCGCCAGCAGCATAGGACAGATAAACACAGATACGCAGTATTTT. Amino acids: CASSIGQINTDTQYF.

This clone has a handful of counts. J is TRBJ1-5 and V is TRBV2; no definite D call. This CDR3 region has 14 residues. The germline gives CDR1 SNHLY, CDR2 FYNNEI. V was clipped by 3 bases and J by 3 bases, with 9 bases between them. This CDR3 reads CASSEDTLNQPQHF. CDR3 DNA sequence: TGTGCCAGCAGTGAGGATACCCTCAATCAGCCCCAGCATTTT.

The chain links TRBV18 to TRBJ2-7; TRBD1 agrees at 10 bases. The J segment lost 5 bases and the V segment lost 6 bases, leaving 10 bases of the junction unmatched. Germline assignment: CDR1 KGHSH and CDR2 LQKENI. CDR3 length: 15 residues. The CDR3, as DNA: TGTGCCAGCTCCTCAGCGGGACAGGGGCTACACGAGCAGTACTTC. Amino acid sequence: CASSSAGQGLHEQYF.

The rearrangement uses TRBV28 and TRBJ1-5, with TRBD1 matching over 11 bases. V was clipped by 5 bases and J by 4 bases; unmatched bases: 7. Germline CDR1 and CDR2: MDHEN and SYDVKM. The CDR3 has 16 residues. CDR3 region: CASSPRGQGANQPQHF. The CDR3, as DNA: TGTGCCAGCAGTCCAAGAGGACAGGGGGCTAATCAGCCCCAGCATTTT.

Concerning this clone: The sample carries other DNA sequences with the same CDR3. This sequence joins TRBV19 and TRBJ2-7, with no clear D. The CDR3 has 15 amino acids. The V end was cut by 3 bases, the J end by 4 bases, with 16 bases between. Germline CDR1 reads LNHDA; CDR2 reads SQIVND (reference sequence). The CDR3 DNA reads TGTGCCAGTAGTATTACGGGCCTCTCGTCTTACGAGCAGTACTTC. This codes for CASSITGLSSYEQYF.

The genes are TRBV5-4 and TRBJ2-7, with 12 bases identical to TRBD2. This CDR3 has 18 residues. J gave up 4 bases and V 4 bases, and 15 bases lay outside the gene matches. Germline assignment: CDR1 SGHNT and CDR2 YYREEE (reference sequence). In nucleotides, the CDR3 is TGTGCCAGCAGCGGACGAGGGCAAAAGACTAGCGGGAGATACGAGCAGTACTTC. Its translation: CASSGRGQKTSGRYEQYF.

This rearrangement joins TRBV7-2 to TRBJ1-2, with D unclear. The CDR3 is 13 amino acids. With 5 bases removed from V and 11 bases from J, the gap between germline ends came to 18 bases. Looked up from germline, CDR1 is SGHTA and CDR2 is FQGNSA. The DNA for the CDR3 is TGTGCCAGCAGCAATGGACTAAGATTGGCGTACACCTTC. Translating gives CASSNGLRLAYTF.

The chain has TRBV18 and TRBJ2-3, with D possibly being TRBD1 (6 bases). The length of the CDR3 is 15 residues. CDR1 and CDR2 from the germline V gene are KGHSH and LQKENI. V was trimmed by 5 bases and J by 3 bases, leaving 15 bases between them. CDR3 nucleotides: TGTGCCAGCTCAGGATGGGGCAGGGGAACAGATACGCAGTATTTT. As protein: CASSGWGRGTDTQYF.

The rearrangement joins TRBV11-1 to TRBJ2-7, with 7 bases aligning to TRBD1. This CDR3 comprises 13 residues. Looked up from germline, CDR1 is SGHAT and CDR2 is FQDESV (reference sequence). Trimming at V came to 4 bases and at J to 7 bases, leaving 7 bases not matched to a gene. This CDR3 is CASSSLTGWEQYF. In DNA form, the CDR3 reads TGTGCCAGCAGCTCGCTGACAGGGTGGGAGCAGTACTTC.

V gene TRBV10-1 combines with J gene TRBJ1-5; D is ambiguous. CDR3 length: 13 residues. CDR1 and CDR2 (germline): WNHNN, SYGVQD (reference sequence). Trimming removed 0 bases at V and 9 bases at J, with 9 bases between. Written as DNA, the CDR3 is TGCGCCAGCAGTGAGTCTCGCGTCCGGCCCCAGCATTTT. It codes for CASSESRVRPQHF.

The chain has TRBV5-1 and TRBJ2-1, with 7 bases that match TRBD2. The V and J ends lost 3 bases and 7 bases, in that order; junction bases with no gene match: 10. In germline, CDR1 is SGHRS, CDR2 YFSETQ. The CDR3 consists of 15 residues. CDR3 nucleotides: TGCGCCAGCAGCTATGTGGGAGGGCCGAGGAATGAGCAGTTCTTC. Its protein product is CASSYVGGPRNEQFF.

The rearrangement links TRBV6-1 to TRBJ2-7, with 10 bases that match TRBD2. The CDR3 sequence is 15 residues long. The germline V gene has CDR1 MNHNS and CDR2 SASEGT. V shed 3 bases and J 7 bases; nucleotides not matched to a gene: 9. Here the CDR3 DNA reads TGTGCCAGCAGTGACGCCGGACTAGCGGTGTGGGAGCAGTACTTC. Translating gives CASSDAGLAVWEQYF.

The CDR3, as DNA: TGTGCCAGCAGGTTCCGGGACAGGGACGAGCAGTACTTC. Residues: CASRFRDRDEQYF. This sequence joins TRBV11-2 and TRBJ2-7; 9 nucleotides agree with TRBD1. From germline, CDR1 is SGHAT and CDR2 FQNNGV. This CDR3 has 13 residues. J lost 5 bases, V lost 6 bases, and 5 bases had no gene match.

V and J are TRBV2 and TRBJ2-1; perhaps TRBD2 as D (6 bases). The CDR3 is 16 residues long. CDR1 SNHLY and CDR2 FYNNEI come from the germline V gene. The V and J ends lost 7 bases and 6 bases respectively, with 22 bases between them. The CDR3: CASTTGARDPPNEQFF. The CDR3 coding sequence is TGTGCCAGCACAACAGGCGCGCGGGACCCTCCCAATGAGCAGTTCTTC. Full variable domain (rest looked up from reference TRBV2 and TRBJ2-1): EPEVTQTPSHQVTQMGQEVILRCVPISNHLYFYWYRQILGQKVEFLVSFYNNEISEKSEIFDDQFSVERPDGSNFTLKIRSTKLEDSAMYFCASTTGARDPPNEQFFGPGTRLTVL.

This rearrangement joins TRBV2 to TRBJ2-7; D perhaps matches TRBD1 (5 bases). V lost 8 bases, J lost 2 bases, and 19 bases lay in between. Germline CDR1 reads SNHLY; CDR2 reads FYNNEI. The CDR3 loop spans 15 amino acids. CDR3 in amino acids: CASVDNSGNTYEQYF. The CDR3 nucleotides read TGTGCCAGCGTCGACAACTCAGGGAATACCTACGAGCAGTACTTC.

This chain connects TRBV2 to TRBJ1-4; D possibly corresponds to TRBD1 (5 bases). The CDR3 is 15 amino acids. Trimming left V 6 bases short and J 6 bases short, with 17 bases between. Germline V gene data show CDR1 as SNHLY and CDR2 as FYNNEI. In DNA form, the CDR3 reads TGTGCCAGCAGCATTATATGGGGGGGGGATGAAAAACTGTTTTTT. Translation: CASSIIWGGDEKLFF.

The chain has TRBV10-3 and TRBJ2-7, with 9 bases matching TRBD1. The germline gives CDR1 ENHRY, CDR2 SYGVKD. The CDR3 contains 14 residues. V gave up 6 bases and J gave up 3 bases; unmatched junction bases: 6. The CDR3: CAISRTGASYEQYF. As DNA, the CDR3 is TGTGCCATCAGCCGGACAGGGGCTAGCTACGAGCAGTACTTC.